This T cell receptor beta chain is from a study of blood T cell repertoires in COVID-19 (dated by TCRdb to the early 2020s). About the full investigation: Samples covering the acute and convalescent phases of COVID-19 were provided by collaborators in the United States, Italy and Spain. The material from the prospective study consisted of cDNA or gDNA derived from T cells, B-cell-depleted T cells, or PBMCs. The samples were drawn from two sources: the first 160 participants of the ongoing ImmuneRACE study, and 1,254 subjects contributed by 6 global collaborators. Where available, HLA class I and class II types were taken from metadata supplied by the sample provider and were not determined by assay-based typing. Subjects who had been exposed to COVID-19, were actively infected with it, or had recovered from it provided the deeply sampled blood TCRbeta repertoires that made up the dataset. The repertoires were released in a freely available public database meant as a resource for research on the immune response to SARS-CoV-2. The sample metadata nearly always contained a de-identified subject ID, COVID-19 status, age in years and sex.

Of note for this clone: Its antigen is currently not known. No base qualities exist here, and no much larger clone lies one base off it.

The CDR3 covers 15 residues, taking in both the cysteine and the phenylalanine. Only the CDR3 DNA is retained, 45 bases long and in frame from the first base. CDR1 LNHDA and CDR2 SQIVND are derived from the germline V gene (reference sequence). The junction shows trimming of 3 bases on V and 8 bases on J, plus 19 bases between the germline ends. Points the paper makes about the study in general: The quantity of clinical and demographic metadata differed by source and by participant and was supplied without curation.

TCRbeta CDR3 regions were amplified from genomic DNA by means of the immunoSEQ Assay, a bias-controlled multiplex PCR. On the authors' methods: Within the assay, amplification of reference gene primers was used to estimate how many nucleated cells each sample contained. To quantify the absolute abundance of each unique TCRbeta CDR3 rearrangement, sequence reads were collapsed and filtered. For each sample, productive Simpson clonality was calculated by taking the square root of Simpson's diversity index across productive rearrangements. TCRdb took this table from immuneACCESS and kept in-frame rearrangements with V and J called. Such tables lack part of the clones; where checked against another copy, unresolved V genes explain under half of the gap, and the rest is unexplained. V, J and clone size are those of that table, while D and trimming were read from the DNA. Counted in this sample were approximately 200,000 clones; more than 70% of them appeared once. In total, the top ten clones hold 8% to 10% of the sample.

Participants in the prospective study were aged roughly 18 to 100 years, lived in 20 to 30 United States geographic areas, and enrolled through a virtual design. Cohort assignment in the prospective study relied on participant-reported clinical history from a screening survey and a study questionnaire. Recovered participants in ImmuneRACE Cohort 3 were defined by two consecutive negative NP/OP PCR tests, clearance by a healthcare professional, or resolution of symptoms. In the prospective study, mobile phlebotomists collected whole blood, serum and a nasopharyngeal or oropharyngeal swab from each participant. Additional blood draws and questionnaires over an approximately two-month period could optionally be provided by prospective study participants. Blood samples from the prospective study were shipped frozen or at room temperature prior to DNA extraction.

Sequencing was done on a sample of PBMCs or T cells enriched from blood (not recorded which). The origin of this receptor is a woman younger than 45 who had recovered from COVID-19. The chain employs TRBV19 and TRBJ1-2; TRBD1 is a weak D gene call, 6 bases matching. The CDR3 reads CASSILSGGARGYTF. The base sequence is TGTGCCAGTAGTATCCTCTCGGGGGGGGCGAGAGGCTACACCTTC.